This TCR beta chain was captured in a study of blood T cells in healthy people across ages. The length of the CDR3 is 16 residues. CDR1 is ENHRY, CDR2 SYGVKD, per germline. Using a J-beta primer mix together with a sample-barcoded 5' primer, a second PCR was run for roughly 7 to 12 cycles. A single record per CDR3 protein comes from TCRdb applying MiXCR to the 5' RACE reads. The sample lists roughly 2 million distinct CDR3 sequences; around 48% were seen once. The TCR sequence derives from a woman aged 40 to 50 in good health. The sample consisted of blood. The V gene is TRBV10-3, the J gene TRBJ2-5, with 12 bases lining up with TRBD1. The DNA matches TRBJ2-7 better at its end, which makes the J call doubtful. The CDR3 is CAISESSGDRGREQYF. Here the CDR3 DNA reads TGTGCCATCAGTGAGTCGAGTGGGGACAGGGGGCGCGAGCAGTACTTC.